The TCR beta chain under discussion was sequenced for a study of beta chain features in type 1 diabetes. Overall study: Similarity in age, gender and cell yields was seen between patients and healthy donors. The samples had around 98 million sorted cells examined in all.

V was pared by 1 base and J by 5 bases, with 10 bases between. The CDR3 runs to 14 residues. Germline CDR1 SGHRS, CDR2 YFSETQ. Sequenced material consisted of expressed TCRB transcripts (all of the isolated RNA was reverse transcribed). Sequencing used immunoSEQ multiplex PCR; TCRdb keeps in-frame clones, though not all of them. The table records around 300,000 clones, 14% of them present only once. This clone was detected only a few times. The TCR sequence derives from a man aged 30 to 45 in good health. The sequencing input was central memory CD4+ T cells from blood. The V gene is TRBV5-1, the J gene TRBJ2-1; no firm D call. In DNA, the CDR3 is TGCGCCAGCAGCTTGACACGAGCGAACAATGAGCAGTTCTTC. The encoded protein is CASSLTRANNEQFF.